These T cell receptor beta chains were read from a single sample in a study of blood T cells in healthy people across ages. MiXCR was run by TCRdb on the 5' RACE reads, yielding one entry per CDR3 protein. The sample records 600,000 or so distinct CDR3 sequences, less than 35% being singletons. Material for sequencing was blood. Receptors were obtained from a woman aged 80 or older in good health. CDR3s include the opening cysteine and the closing phenylalanine or tryptophan. A D gene is named only where the DNA matches it firmly. Size is omitted from some rows. Given values are once, few, many or a class for expanded clones.

j_gene	v_gene	abundance	d_gene	CDR3nt	CDR3aa
TRBJ1-6	TRBV30	few	TRBD1	TGTGCCTGGTGCGTGGACAGGGATTCACCCCTCCACTTT	CAWCVDRDSPLHF
TRBJ1-2	TRBV5-1	-	TRBD1	TGCGCCAGCAGCTTGGGGGGACAGCAATATGGCCACACCTTC	CASSLGGQQYGHTF
TRBJ1-1	TRBV20-1	many	TRBD1	TGCAGTGCTGGGGACAGGCAAAACACTGAAGCTTTCTTT	CSAGDRQNTEAFF
TRBJ1-1	TRBV11-2	few	-	TGTGCCAGCAGCTTAAATCCTCGGGGAACTGAAGCTTTCTTT	CASSLNPRGTEAFF
TRBJ2-3	TRBV20-1	many	-	TGCAGTGCTAGAGGAGAACCCTCCACAGATACGCAGTATTTT	CSARGEPSTDTQYF
TRBJ1-1	TRBV5-5	many	-	TGTGCCAGCAGCTCTTGGGCGTCCACTGAAGCTTTCTTT	CASSSWASTEAFF
TRBJ1-5	TRBV7-2	-	-	TGTGCCAGCAGCCCGTCGAGGGGAGATCAGCCCCAGCATTTT	CASSPSRGDQPQHF
TRBJ2-7	TRBV20-1	many	-	TGCAGTGCTAGATACCGGGAGGAGCAGTACTTC	CSARYREEQYF
TRBJ1-1	TRBV5-6	many	TRBD1	TGTGCCAGCAGCCAAATGGACCGGGACAGGATGAAGTCGGCTGAAGCTTTCTTT	CASSQMDRDRMKSAEAFF
TRBJ2-5	TRBV3-1	many	TRBD2	TGTGCCAGCTCCGGGACGGGGGGACCCGAGACCCAGTACTTC	CASSGTGGPETQYF
TRBJ1-6	TRBV28	-	-	TGTGCCAGCAGTTCTCAGACAGGTTGGGGTGCACCCCTCCACTTT	CASSSQTGWGAPLHF
TRBJ1-6	TRBV6-6	-	-	TGTGCCAGCAGTTCCGGGACCGGGAGCTCCTATAATTCACCCCTCCACTTT	CASSSGTGSSYNSPLHF
TRBJ2-5	TRBV7-9	-	TRBD1	TGTGCCAGCAGCCGGGACAGGGCAGAGCGGTACTTC	CASSRDRAERYF
TRBJ2-3	TRBV6-2/TRBV6-3	-	TRBD2	TGTGCCAGCAAGGGGACTACGGGTACGCAGTATTTT	CASKGTTGTQYF
TRBJ2-2	TRBV20-1	-	TRBD2	TGCAGTGCTAGACCGGGACTAGCGGGGGCCGGGGAGCTGTTTTTT	CSARPGLAGAGELFF
TRBJ2-5	TRBV4-3	many	TRBD2	TGCGCCAGCAGCCCCGGGGGGGCTATGGGAGAGACCCAGTACTTC	CASSPGGAMGETQYF
TRBJ1-1	TRBV29-1	-	-	TGCAGCGTTGGGAGAGGGACAACCACCACTGAAGCTTTCTTT	CSVGRGTTTTEAFF
TRBJ2-7	TRBV13	-	TRBD1	TGCGCCAGCAGCCAAACCGGGACAGGGCACGAGCAGTACTTC	CASSQTGTGHEQYF
TRBJ2-7	TRBV6-6	many	TRBD1	TGTGCCAGCAGAGGACAGGGGGACCACGAGCAGTACTTC	CASRGQGDHEQYF
TRBJ1-2	TRBV21-1	-	-	TGTGCCAGCAGCGGGTCCGGGACGGACCCTTTTTTAGAGCGTGGCTACACCTTC	CASSGSGTDPFLERGYTF
TRBJ1-5	TRBV28	many	TRBD1	TGTGCCAGCAGTTTATATTCTTACAGGGGCAGGGGCAATCAGCCCCAGCATTTT	CASSLYSYRGRGNQPQHF
TRBJ1-5	TRBV4-1	many	-	TGCGCCAGCAGCCAAGATGTCGGGTTATGGCAGCCCCAGCATTTT	CASSQDVGLWQPQHF
TRBJ2-7	TRBV5-6	many	-	TGTGCCAGCAGCTTGGAGGACAACGAGCAGTACTTC	CASSLEDNEQYF
TRBJ1-3	TRBV28	-	-	TGTGCCAGCAGGGACCCACGGGGGCCGACTGGAAACACCATATATTTT	CASRDPRGPTGNTIYF
TRBJ1-2	TRBV5-1	many	TRBD1	TGCGCCAGCAGCTTGGATGCGCAGGGGGCAGTTTCCTATGGCTACACCTTC	CASSLDAQGAVSYGYTF
TRBJ1-6	TRBV28	-	TRBD1	TGTGCCAGCAGCTCGATGACAGGGAGGACTTCACCCCTCCACTTT	CASSSMTGRTSPLHF
TRBJ2-7	TRBV18	many	-	TGTGCCAGCTCCCCAGAACTGAGCTCCTACGAGCAGTACTTC	CASSPELSSYEQYF
TRBJ1-4	TRBV11-2	-	-	TGTGCCAGCAGCCGGGGGCATAATGAAAAACTGTTTTTT	CASSRGHNEKLFF
TRBJ2-7	TRBV21-1	-	-	TGTGCCAGCAGCTCTGAACAGGCGTCCTACGAGCAGTACTTC	CASSSEQASYEQYF
TRBJ2-3	TRBV7-2	many	TRBD2	TGTGCCAGCAGCCCTAGCGGGGGGGCCCCAGATACGCAGTATTTT	CASSPSGGAPDTQYF
TRBJ2-2	TRBV27	many	-	TGTGCCAGCAGCGCCGGGCCACAAACCGGGGAGCTGTTTTTT	CASSAGPQTGELFF
TRBJ2-1	TRBV4-3	-	-	TGCGCCAGCAGCCTAGAGGCGGGATTGGTCTACAATGAGCAGTTCTTC	CASSLEAGLVYNEQFF
TRBJ2-7	TRBV6-5	many	-	TGTGCCAGCAGTTACTCCATAACCTACGAGCAGTACTTC	CASSYSITYEQYF
TRBJ2-5	TRBV6-2/TRBV6-3	many	TRBD1	TGTGCCAGCAGTTGGGGCCCTGGAAGACAGGGGGAGACCCAGTACTTC	CASSWGPGRQGETQYF
TRBJ1-4	TRBV4-1	few	-	TGCGCCAGCAGCCAAGATCTTGGGTTTAATGAAAAACTGTTTTTT	CASSQDLGFNEKLFF
TRBJ2-1	TRBV5-1	-	TRBD2	TGCGCCAGCAGCTCGGGACTAGCGGGGCTGTATGAGCAGTTCTTC	CASSSGLAGLYEQFF
TRBJ1-2	TRBV6-5	-	-	TGTGCCAGCAGTCAACAGGACACCAATGGCTACACCTTC	CASSQQDTNGYTF
TRBJ2-3	TRBV6-5	many	TRBD2	TGTGCCAGCAGTTACTCGCGGGGGGGCACAGATACGCAGTATTTT	CASSYSRGGTDTQYF
TRBJ1-2	TRBV10-3	-	-	TGTGCCATCAGTGAGTTCACTAGATCCAACTATGGCTACACCTTC	CAISEFTRSNYGYTF
TRBJ2-1	TRBV24-1	-	-	TGTGCCACCAGTGATCAGACCGGAGCCTACAATGAGCAGTTCTTC	CATSDQTGAYNEQFF
TRBJ2-3	TRBV20-1	once	TRBD2	TGCAGTAATGGGGGGGGAGATACGCAGTATTTT	CSNGGGDTQYF
TRBJ1-5	TRBV15	few	-	TGTGCCACCAGCAGAGGCAGTTTCGCCCAGCCCCAGCATTTT	CATSRGSFAQPQHF
TRBJ1-2	TRBV4-3	many	-	TGCGCCAGCAGCCAAGATCTTGGGCAGGGGTCGGGCTACACCTTC	CASSQDLGQGSGYTF
TRBJ2-1	TRBV5-4	many	-	TGTGCCAGCAGCCAACCCTTGGGGGACTACAATGAGCAGTTCTTC	CASSQPLGDYNEQFF
TRBJ1-5	TRBV6-2/TRBV6-3	many	-	TGTGCCAGCACTCCAAAGGGCGGCTATAGCAATCAGCCCCAGCATTTT	CASTPKGGYSNQPQHF